These T cell receptor beta chains were read from a single sample in a study of siplizumab effects on memory and regulatory T cells. Profiled with immunoSEQ multiplex PCR; TCRdb holds only in-frame clones, not every one. Of about 100,000 clones listed, more than 85% are singletons. The source material was CD4+ T cells sorted from blood. The receptor set was obtained from a human donor in good health. Some clones in this sample may be carry-over from other donors' samples. Both conserved end residues are part of each CDR3. D genes are given only for firm matches. Clone size is shown for a subset of rows, as once, few, many or a class of expanded clone.

v_gene,abundance,j_gene,d_gene,CDR3nt,CDR3aa
TRBV7-3,few,TRBJ2-1,.,TGTGCCAGCAGTCTCGAGAGCTTCAATGAGCAGTTCTTC,CASSLESFNEQFF
TRBV5-8,.,TRBJ2-7,TRBD1,TGTGCCAGCAGCCTTCGGGACAGGGGGGCCGAGCAGTACTTC,CASSLRDRGAEQYF
TRBV4-2,.,TRBJ1-4,TRBD1,TGTGCCAGCAGCCAAGATAGTTACGGAGGGACAGGGGGTGAAAAACTGTTTTTT,CASSQDSYGGTGGEKLFF
TRBV9,.,TRBJ2-5,TRBD1,TGTGCCAGCAGCGTAGCTACAGGGGGCGGGGAGACCCAGTACTTC,CASSVATGGGETQYF
TRBV7-9,.,TRBJ2-7,.,TGTGCCAGCAGCTTAGCGAACAGCAGGTTTGTCTACGAGCAGTACTTC,CASSLANSRFVYEQYF
TRBV7-3,.,TRBJ2-3,TRBD2,TGTGCCAGCAGCTCCCCAGTAGCGGGAGGAGGGACAGATACGCAGTATTTT,CASSSPVAGGGTDTQYF
TRBV10-2,once,TRBJ2-3,TRBD2,TGCGCCAGCAGACTCACTAGCGGGAGTACAGATACGCAGTATTTT,CASRLTSGSTDTQYF
TRBV5-1,once,TRBJ2-7,.,TGCGCCAGCAGCTTGGGGTTGGGGGCAGGGATGGTGGACGAGCAGTACTTC,CASSLGLGAGMVDEQYF
TRBV20-1,.,TRBJ2-7,.,TGCAGTGCCCCCGGGGCCTACGAGCAGTACTTC,CSAPGAYEQYF
TRBV2,few,TRBJ2-1,TRBD2,TGTGCCAGCAAAGCAGAAGCGGGAGTCTACAATGAGCAGTTCTTC,CASKAEAGVYNEQFF
TRBV13,.,TRBJ2-3,TRBD1,TGTGCCAGCAGCTTAGAGGGATCGGGGACAGGGGATACGCAGTATTTT,CASSLEGSGTGDTQYF
TRBV29-1,.,TRBJ2-7,.,TGCAGCGTTGAAGATGTCGCAGGGAGCTCCTACGAGCAGTACTTC,CSVEDVAGSSYEQYF
TRBV28,.,TRBJ1-2,TRBD1,TGTGCCAGCAGCCTGGGACAGAACTATGGCTACACCTTC,CASSLGQNYGYTF
TRBV7-6,.,TRBJ2-2,.,TGTGCCAGCAGCTTAACGATAGGAGGGGGCAACACCGGGGAGCTGTTTTTT,CASSLTIGGGNTGELFF
TRBV2,once,TRBJ2-7,TRBD1,TGTGCCAGCAGTGAACCGGGACAGGCCATCTTC,CASSEPGQAIF
TRBV6-1,.,TRBJ1-1,TRBD1,TGTGCCAGCAGTGAATTCGACAGGGGGGTGGCTTTCTTT,CASSEFDRGVAFF
TRBV7-2,.,TRBJ2-4,.,TGTGCCAGCACCCCTGCCGGATTTGATATTCAGTACTTC,CASTPAGFDIQYF
TRBV7-9,.,TRBJ2-5,TRBD2,TGTGCCAGCAGCCCCCTAGCGGGAGTACAAGAGACCCAGTACTTC,CASSPLAGVQETQYF
TRBV28,.,TRBJ1-2,.,TGTGCCAGCAGTTTAGGTCCAGTTCTCTATGGCTACACCTTC,CASSLGPVLYGYTF
TRBV9,.,TRBJ1-1,.,TGTGCCAGCAGCTCAGGGGTAGGGACTGAAGCTTTCTTT,CASSSGVGTEAFF
TRBV6-1,.,TRBJ1-1,.,TGTGCCAGCAGTGAAGCAACGAACACTGAAGCTTTCTTT,CASSEATNTEAFF
TRBV5-1,.,TRBJ1-1,.,TGCGCCAGCAGTCCGATGGGGGAGGCTGAAGCTTTCTTT,CASSPMGEAEAFF
TRBV7-2,.,TRBJ2-1,TRBD2,TGTGCCAGCAGGGCGAGGCGCCTAGCGGGGAAGGACAATGAGCAGTTCTTC,CASRARRLAGKDNEQFF
TRBV9,.,TRBJ1-1,.,TGTGCCAGCAGCCCCGACATCCGAGCGCCTGAAGCTTTCTTT,CASSPDIRAPEAFF
TRBV28,once,TRBJ2-1,TRBD2,TGTGCCACAGCAGGGGGGGGACTAGCGGGAATCCATGAGCAGTTCTTC,CATAGGGLAGIHEQFF
TRBV30,.,TRBJ2-1,TRBD2,TGTGCCTGGAGCGGGACTAGAAGAAGTGAGCAGTTCTTC,CAWSGTRRSEQFF
TRBV7-2,once,TRBJ2-1,.,TGTGCCAGCAGTACCTCCGGGACAAATTACAATGAGCAGTTCTTC,CASSTSGTNYNEQFF
TRBV6-1,.,TRBJ1-4,TRBD1,TGTGCCAGTACCCGGGACAGGGGGACAGAAAAACTGTTTTTT,CASTRDRGTEKLFF
TRBV11-2,.,TRBJ2-7,.,TGTGCCAGCAGCTACGGACAGACTTCCTACGAGCAGTACTTC,CASSYGQTSYEQYF
TRBV6-5,.,TRBJ2-7,TRBD1,TGTGCCACCCTGAAGGGACAGGGGGGCTACGAGCAGTACTTC,CATLKGQGGYEQYF
TRBV21-1,.,TRBJ2-7,.,TGTGCCAGCAGCAAAGAGGGGCAGTCACCCTACGAGCAGTACTTC,CASSKEGQSPYEQYF
TRBV25-1,.,TRBJ2-5,TRBD1,TGTGCCAGCAGTGAATATTTGGGACAGGGGGCGGAGACCCAGTACTTC,CASSEYLGQGAETQYF
TRBV5-1,.,TRBJ2-5,TRBD2,TGCGCCAGCAGTCCCATAGCGGGAGAGGGGGAGACCCAGTACTTC,CASSPIAGEGETQYF
TRBV4-1,.,TRBJ2-1,TRBD2,TGCGCCAGCGGTCAACTAGCGGGAGTGAGTGGGGATGAGCAGTTCTTC,CASGQLAGVSGDEQFF
TRBV10-1,.,TRBJ1-1,.,TGCGCCAGCAGCGCTGGGACAACAGGGAACACTGAAGCTTTCTTT,CASSAGTTGNTEAFF
TRBV5-4,.,TRBJ2-7,TRBD2,TGTGCCAGCAGCTTGACTAGCGGGAGGCCGGATTTC,CASSLTSGRPDF
TRBV19,.,TRBJ2-2,.,TGTGCCAGTAGTACCAGGGCCTGGGGGGAGCTGTTTTTT,CASSTRAWGELFF
TRBV18,.,TRBJ2-1,TRBD2,TGTGCCAGCTCACTACGCGCGGGACTAGCGGGAGGCCCGGCTTGGGAGCAGTTCTTC,CASSLRAGLAGGPAWEQFF
TRBV18,.,TRBJ1-1,TRBD1,TGTGCCAGCCTGGGACAGCAGGGCACTGAAGCTTTCTTT,CASLGQQGTEAFF
TRBV7-7,.,TRBJ2-5,.,TGTGCTAGCAGCCCCGATCAAAAGACCCAGTACTTC,CASSPDQKTQYF
TRBV11-2,.,TRBJ2-4,TRBD1,TGTGCCAGCAGCCCAGGGACAGGACGGGCCAAAAACATTCAGTACTTC,CASSPGTGRAKNIQYF
TRBV18,.,TRBJ2-3,.,TGTGCCAGCTCAATAGTGTCTGTAGATACGCAGTATTTT,CASSIVSVDTQYF
TRBV28,.,TRBJ1-1,.,TGTGCCAGCAGTTTGTTTCCAGGTGGGATGAACACTGAAGCTTTCTTT,CASSLFPGGMNTEAFF
TRBV29-1,once,TRBJ2-7,.,TGCAGCGTTGAAACCGTTCCCTCCTACGAGCAGTACTTC,CSVETVPSYEQYF
TRBV29-1,.,TRBJ2-7,TRBD2,TGCAGCGTTCGGGGGGCCTACGAGCAGTACTTC,CSVRGAYEQYF
TRBV2,.,TRBJ1-6,TRBD1,TGTGCCAGCAGTACGGTAATGGGACAGGGATCTTCACCCCTCCACTTT,CASSTVMGQGSSPLHF
TRBV18,.,TRBJ1-5,TRBD1,TGTGCCAGCTCACCAACCGGGACAGAAGGCAATCAGCCCCAGCATTTT,CASSPTGTEGNQPQHF
TRBV2,.,TRBJ2-1,.,TGTGCCAGCATTTGGGGCGGGTCCTACAATGAGCAGTTCTTC,CASIWGGSYNEQFF
TRBV7-7,many,TRBJ2-3,TRBD1,TGTGCTAGCAGCATGGACAGGGGCACAGATACGCAGTATTTT,CASSMDRGTDTQYF
TRBV9,once,TRBJ2-7,.,TGTGCCAGCAGCGTAGGTCGCAGTTCCTACGAGCAGTACTTC,CASSVGRSSYEQYF
TRBV18,.,TRBJ1-2,TRBD1,TGTGCCAGCTCATCGGACAGGGTCCCCTATGGCTACACCTTC,CASSSDRVPYGYTF
TRBV25-1,once,TRBJ2-5,.,TGTGCCAGCAGTGAGATCCCCAGGGGGGTCGGGCCGGAGACCCAGTACTTC,CASSEIPRGVGPETQYF
TRBV6-1,.,TRBJ1-1,TRBD1,TGTGCCAGCAGTGTCTCGGCAGGGGGCTTGGCTGAAGCTTTCTTT,CASSVSAGGLAEAFF
TRBV4-2,.,TRBJ2-3,.,TGTGCCAGCAGCCAAGATAGGAGCACAGATACGCAGTATTTT,CASSQDRSTDTQYF
TRBV2,.,TRBJ2-5,TRBD2,TGTGCCAGCAGTGAATCTGTAGCGGGAGGGCTGAAGACCCAGTACTTC,CASSESVAGGLKTQYF